The next 27 T cell receptor beta chains were all read from a single sample in a study of T cells in Graves' hyperthyroidism and ophthalmopathy. The TCR beta CDR3 regions underwent amplification using RNA transcripts as the source. The TCR CDR3 first-round RT-PCR relied on the HTBI primer set. Each CDR3 protein gets one entry after TCRdb re-called the multiplex PCR reads with MiXCR. This sample has hundreds of thousands of distinct CDR3 sequences, with about 20% found just once. Material for sequencing was blood. The receptor set was obtained from a man younger than 40 with Graves' ophthalmopathy.

This clonotype occurred a few times. V is TRBV27 and J is TRBJ1-1; 7 bases align to TRBD1. Germline CDR1 reads MNHEY; CDR2 reads SMNVEV (reference sequence). J lost 2 bases, V lost 8 bases, and 8 bases had no gene match. The CDR3 is made up of 14 amino acids. The CDR3 nucleotides read TGTGCCAGCGGAGGACAGGCATCAAACACTGAAGCTTTCTTT. This sequence encodes CASGGQASNTEAFF.

The V gene is TRBV28, the J gene TRBJ1-5; D possibly corresponds to TRBD1 (6 bases). V was pared by 3 bases and J by 4 bases, with 22 bases between. The V gene's germline CDR1 is MDHEN and CDR2 SYDVKM. The CDR3 is 18 amino acids. CDR3 sequence reads: CASSLGLGADSLNQPQHF. The CDR3 coding sequence is TGTGCCAGCAGTTTGGGGCTGGGTGCGGACAGTCTGAATCAGCCCCAGCATTTT.

This clonotype was recorded at least ten times. The V and J genes are TRBV7-2 and TRBJ2-1; D perhaps matches TRBD2 (6 bases). Germline V gives CDR1 SGHTA, CDR2 FQGNSA. The CDR3 spans 13 residues. Trimming took off 1 base at V and 10 bases at J, with 11 bases between the two ends. CDR3 nucleotide sequence: TGTGCCAGCAGCTTAGTTAGCGGTAGGGAGCAGTTCTTC. Amino acid sequence: CASSLVSGREQFF.

This clonotype was counted at least ten times. The chain couples TRBV5-1 to TRBJ2-2, with 7 bases fitting TRBD1. Germline V CDR1 and CDR2: SGHRS, YFSETQ. This CDR3 spans 14 amino acids. V was pared by 0 bases and J by 5 bases, with 1 base of the junction left unmatched. The CDR3 reads CASSLDRGTGELFF. As DNA, the CDR3 is TGCGCCAGCAGCTTGGACAGGGGAACCGGGGAGCTGTTTTTT.

The chain joins TRBV20-1 to TRBJ1-2; possibly TRBD1 for D (5 bases). From germline, CDR1 is DFQATT and CDR2 SNEGSKA (reference sequence). The CDR3 contains 13 residues. With 1 base removed from V and 8 bases from J, the gap between germline ends came to 14 bases. The CDR3 loop is CSARVAQEGGYTF. CDR3 in DNA: TGCAGTGCTAGAGTTGCTCAGGAGGGGGGCTACACCTTC.

This clonotype was detected a few times. This chain uses TRBV19 with TRBJ1-2, with a tentative D call TRBD1 (6 bases). V gave up 5 bases and J gave up 3 bases, with 13 bases separating them. This CDR3 contains 14 residues. The germline V gene encodes CDR1 LNHDA and CDR2 SQIVND (reference sequence). The CDR3 sequence: CASSPTGWDYGYTF. CDR3 sequence (DNA): TGTGCCAGTAGTCCGACAGGCTGGGACTATGGCTACACCTTC.

The chain links TRBV11-1 to TRBJ1-2, with D unclear. The ends were cut back, 0 bases at V and 9 bases at J, with 5 bases in the middle. Germline CDR1 and CDR2: SGHAT and FQDESV (reference sequence). This CDR3 is 11 amino acids long. CDR3 amino acids: CASSLAHSYTF. In nucleotides, the CDR3 is TGTGCCAGCAGCTTAGCTCACAGCTACACCTTC.

This clonotype was seen more than once but under ten times. The V call is TRBV6-5, the J call TRBJ2-7; possible D gene TRBD1, 5 bases. Trimming left V 0 bases short and J 9 bases short, with 12 bases between. CDR3 length: 13 residues. CDR1 is MNHEY, CDR2 SVGAGI, per germline. The chain's CDR3 is CASSYSIVGAQYF. The CDR3 DNA reads as TGTGCCAGCAGTTACTCGATAGTAGGGGCGCAGTACTTC.

The chain combines TRBV12-3 or TRBV12-4 with TRBJ1-5, with 8 bases lining up with TRBD1. The CDR3 extends over 14 amino acids. Trimming took 4 bases from V and 5 from J; bases not matched to a gene: 4. Here the CDR3 DNA reads TGTGCCAGCAGTTGGGACAGGACGGATCAGCCCCAGCATTTT. Translating gives CASSWDRTDQPQHF.

The CDR3 reads CASRPGTGGYEKLFF. The CDR3 coding sequence is TGTGCCAGCAGGCCCGGGACAGGGGGTTATGAAAAACTGTTTTTT. V and J are TRBV28 and TRBJ1-4; TRBD1 matches 11 bases. CDR3 size: 15 residues. The V gene end was trimmed by 6 bases and the J gene end by 6 bases; junction bases not matched to a gene: 6. CDR1 and CDR2 from the germline V gene are MDHEN and SYDVKM.

J is TRBJ1-3 and V is TRBV12-3 or TRBV12-4, with D possibly TRBD1 on 5 matching bases. The CDR3 runs to 17 residues. V was pared by 3 bases and J by 1 base, with 16 bases between. This CDR3 is CASSFRGSGRSGNTIYF. As DNA, the CDR3 is TGTGCCAGCAGTTTTCGAGGCTCAGGGAGATCTGGAAACACCATATATTTT.

This clonotype has just a few counts. V gene TRBV20-1 combines with J gene TRBJ1-4; D is uncertain. V shed 5 bases and J shed 6 bases, with 22 bases lying between them. The CDR3 extends over 16 amino acids. The V gene's germline CDR1 is DFQATT and CDR2 SNEGSKA (reference sequence). The DNA of the CDR3 is TGCAGTGCTCCGTCGGGTCCAAGGTCGGGTTATGAAAAACTGTTTTTT. Amino acid sequence: CSAPSGPRSGYEKLFF.

J is TRBJ2-4 and V is TRBV18; D might be TRBD2 (6 bases). Trimming stripped 2 bases from V and 0 bases from J, with 14 bases between. The CDR3 sequence is 17 residues long. The germline gives CDR1 KGHSH, CDR2 LQKENI. In DNA form, the CDR3 reads TGTGCCAGCTCACCATTTGGCAGGGACTTAGCCAAAAACATTCAGTACTTC. This translates into CASSPFGRDLAKNIQYF.

This clonotype was counted only a few times. The chain is built from TRBV7-2 and TRBJ2-7, with TRBD1 matching 10 bases. CDR1 is SGHTA, CDR2 FQGNSA, per germline. This CDR3 is 14 amino acids long. Trimming cost V 5 bases and J 3 bases; bases outside gene matches: 4. CDR3: CASSQRTGGYEQYF. The CDR3 DNA follows: TGTGCCAGCAGCCAAAGGACAGGGGGCTACGAGCAGTACTTC.

This clonotype was observed a few times. This chain links TRBV27 with TRBJ1-2; D unclear. The V gene's germline CDR1 is MNHEY and CDR2 SMNVEV (reference sequence). V was shortened by 6 bases and J by 3 bases, with 11 bases between the two germline ends. The CDR3 runs to 13 residues. The CDR3 region is CASRPGMDYGYTF. The CDR3 DNA follows: TGTGCCAGCAGACCTGGGATGGACTATGGCTACACCTTC.

This clonotype was found many times. This sequence joins TRBV12-3 or TRBV12-4 and TRBJ2-7, with 10 bases matching TRBD2. The CDR3 extends over 16 amino acids. V was clipped by 5 bases and J by 2 bases; unmatched bases: 9. CDR3: CASSGGGLAQTYEQYF. The DNA for the CDR3 is TGTGCCAGCAGTGGCGGGGGACTAGCGCAGACCTACGAGCAGTACTTC.

The rearrangement uses TRBV9 and TRBJ1-4; maybe TRBD1 (5 bases). CDR3 length: 15 amino acids. The germline CDR1 and CDR2 sequences are SGDLS and YYNGEE. V lost 5 bases, J lost 7 bases, and 18 bases lay in between. CDR3 bases: TGTGCCAGCAGTCCCGGGGGGGGTCACAGTGAAAAACTGTTTTTT. Translation: CASSPGGGHSEKLFF.

This chain uses TRBV15 with TRBJ2-7; 8 bases are shared with TRBD1. V lost 3 bases, J lost 3 bases, and 4 bases stayed unmatched. Germline CDR1 and CDR2: LNHNV and YYDKDF (reference sequence). CDR3 length: 14 residues. The CDR3 reads CATSRGDRGYEQYF. Here the CDR3 DNA reads TGTGCCACCAGCAGGGGCGACAGGGGCTACGAGCAGTACTTC.

This clonotype came up many times. The chain links TRBV12-3 or TRBV12-4 to TRBJ1-2; D possibly corresponds to TRBD1 (6 bases). The V gene lost 8 bases and the J gene lost 3 bases, with 10 bases spanning the gap. This CDR3 contains 12 residues. The DNA for the CDR3 is TGTGCCAGCTCAAACAGGGACTATGGCTACACCTTC. This sequence encodes CASSNRDYGYTF.

This clonotype was detected a few times. The chain is built from TRBV19 and TRBJ2-1, with D possibly matching TRBD2 (5 bases). With 8 bases removed from V and 4 bases from J, the gap between germline ends came to 18 bases. The CDR3 covers 15 residues. Germline CDR1 LNHDA, CDR2 SQIVND (reference sequence). CDR3 residues: CASQRSGDTYNEQFF. CDR3 coding DNA: TGTGCCAGTCAGCGGTCTGGCGATACATACAATGAGCAGTTCTTC.

V and J are TRBV4-1 and TRBJ1-5, with D hard to call. Germline CDR1 MGHRA, CDR2 YSYEKL. Trimming stripped 1 base from V and 4 bases from J, with 11 bases between. The CDR3 consists of 15 residues. This CDR3 is CASSQAPLGNQPQHF. CDR3 nucleotide sequence: TGCGCCAGCAGCCAAGCCCCGCTCGGGAATCAGCCCCAGCATTTT.

The V and J genes are TRBV10-3 and TRBJ2-2; D ambiguous. Trimming pared 4 bases from V and 7 bases from J, leaving 13 bases between. Germline V gene sequence: CDR1 ENHRY, CDR2 SYGVKD. The CDR3 length is 14 residues. The CDR3 is CAISGYQTGGELFF. Written as DNA, the CDR3 is TGTGCCATCAGTGGCTACCAAACGGGCGGGGAGCTGTTTTTT.

The chain has TRBV24-1 and TRBJ2-2; 9 bases are a match to TRBD2. The CDR3 sequence is 17 residues long. V lost 5 bases and J lost 2; bases outside the gene matches: 8. From germline, CDR1 is KGHDR and CDR2 SFDVKD. The CDR3 sequence is CATSGLDSGGNTGELFF. The CDR3 bases are TGTGCCACCAGTGGACTAGATAGCGGGGGTAACACCGGGGAGCTGTTTTTT.

The chain combines TRBV5-4 with TRBJ2-1, with D maybe TRBD2 (5 bases). Germline assignment: CDR1 SGHNT and CDR2 YYREEE (reference sequence). This CDR3 region has 13 residues. Between the trimmed V and J ends, which lost 4 bases and 6 bases, there was a span of 11 bases. CDR3 nucleotides: TGTGCCAGCAGCCGGGATTACGGCAATGAGCAGTTCTTC. It is translated as CASSRDYGNEQFF.

This clonotype was observed a handful of times. The chain uses TRBV9 and TRBJ2-1; possible D gene TRBD1, 6 bases. Looked up from germline, CDR1 is SGDLS and CDR2 is YYNGEE. This CDR3 has 16 residues. With 4 bases removed from V and 7 bases from J, the gap between germline ends came to 21 bases. CDR3 DNA: TGTGCCAGCAGCCCCGAGGGTCGGACAGAGGGAAATGAGCAGTTCTTC. It encodes CASSPEGRTEGNEQFF.

The chain combines TRBV10-1 with TRBJ1-1, with D hard to call. Germline V lookup: CDR1 WNHNN, CDR2 SYGVQD (reference sequence). Trimming left V 6 bases short and J 0 bases short, with 14 bases between. The CDR3 runs to 15 residues. The CDR3 DNA reads as TGCGCCAGCAGGACTCAGTTCACCATGAACACTGAAGCTTTCTTT. It encodes CASRTQFTMNTEAFF.

For this clonotype: This could be a read error, since a much larger clone is one nucleotide away. This chain uses TRBV20-1 with TRBJ2-3, with D perhaps TRBD1 (5 bases). The CDR3 consists of 15 residues. CDR1 and CDR2 from the germline V gene are DFQATT and SNEGSKA (reference sequence). Deletions cut 3 bases from V and 4 bases from J, with 17 bases between. The CDR3 region has the DNA TGCAGTGCTAGCGGATCCAGGGTTGACGCAGATACGCAGTATTTT. It is translated as CSASGSRVDADTQYF.